The clone carrying this T cell receptor beta chain was observed at least ten times. Its antigen is unknown. The CDR3 extends over 15 amino acids. V lost 3 bases and J 3 bases, leaving 9 bases between the germline ends. Germline V gene data show CDR1 as SGHTA and CDR2 as FQGTGA. TCR beta CDR3 regions were amplified from RNA transcripts. First-round RT-PCR of the TCR CDR3 relied on the HTBI primer set. MiXCR was run by TCRdb on the multiplex PCR reads, yielding one entry per CDR3 protein. The table records approximately 700,000 distinct CDR3 sequences, nearly 45% of them present only once. The data were taken from a study of T cells in Graves' hyperthyroidism and ophthalmopathy. Patients were excluded for uncontrolled infection, other autoimmune disease, pregnancy or lactation. The study's findings and limits: Ophthalmopathy was identified by the model a median around 5.9 months ahead of onset. Ophthalmopathy and stable hyperthyroidism were told apart by a 13 V-J model.

J is TRBJ1-6 and V is TRBV7-3; TRBD1 is a possible D gene (5 bases). This clonotype was obtained from an adult man with Graves' disease, either hyperthyroidism or ophthalmopathy (not recorded which). The sequencing input was peripheral blood or thyroid tissue (not recorded which). This CDR3 is CASSLQGDYNSPLHF. The CDR3 DNA sequence: TGTGCCAGCAGCTTGCAGGGAGACTATAATTCACCCCTCCACTTT.